Sequencing of this T cell receptor (beta chain) was carried out in a study of cytomegalovirus exposure and HLA in healthy donors. PCR was performed using 60 Vbeta and 13 Jbeta primers. TCRdb's copy holds only in-frame clones and misses some; the assay was immunoSEQ multiplex PCR. The sample lists about 160,000 clones, about 79% occurring once. This clone appeared a few times. No antigen is known for it. Study results and caveats: Cytomegalovirus association was assigned to about 150 TCR beta chains.

Germline CDR1 reads LGHNA; CDR2 reads YNFKEQ. V lost 4 bases to trimming and J lost 3 bases; unmatched junction nucleotides: 6. The CDR3 contains 15 residues. The sequence was collected from a female donor in good health and CMV-seronegative. The chain couples TRBV4-2 to TRBJ2-3, with TRBD1 identical over 8 bases. Sequenced sample: PBMCs. The CDR3 bases are TGTGCCAGCAGCCCCGGACAGGGATGGACAGATACGCAGTATTTT. It yields the protein CASSPGQGWTDTQYF.